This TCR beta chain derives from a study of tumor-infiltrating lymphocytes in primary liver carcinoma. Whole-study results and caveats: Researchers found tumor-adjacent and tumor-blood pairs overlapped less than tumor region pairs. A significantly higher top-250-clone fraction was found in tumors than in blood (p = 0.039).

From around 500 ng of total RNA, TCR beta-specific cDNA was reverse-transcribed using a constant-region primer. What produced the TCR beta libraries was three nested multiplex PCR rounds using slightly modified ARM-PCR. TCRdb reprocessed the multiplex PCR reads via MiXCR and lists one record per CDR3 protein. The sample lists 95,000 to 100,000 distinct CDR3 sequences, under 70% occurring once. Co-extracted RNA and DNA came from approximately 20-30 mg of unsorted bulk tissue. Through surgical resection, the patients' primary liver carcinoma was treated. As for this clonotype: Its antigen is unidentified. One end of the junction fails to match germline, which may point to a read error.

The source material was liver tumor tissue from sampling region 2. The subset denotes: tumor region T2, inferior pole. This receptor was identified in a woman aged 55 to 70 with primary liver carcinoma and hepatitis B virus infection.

This CDR3 is CAISTYRGLTGELFF. The CDR3 DNA sequence: TGTGCCATCAGTACCTACAGGGGGCTCACCGGGGAACTGTTTTTT. The chain couples TRBV6-5 to TRBJ2-2; TRBD1 aligns across 9 bases. This CDR3 region has 15 residues. The germline CDR1 and CDR2 sequences are MNHEY and SVGAGI.